This T cell receptor (beta chain) was recorded in a study of identical twins. TCRdb reprocessed the 5' RACE reads with MiXCR, giving one entry per CDR3 protein. The sample shows 1.5 million to 2 million distinct CDR3 sequences, 32% of them seen only once. Trimming took off 1 base at V and 0 bases at J, with 9 bases between the two ends. The CDR3 is made up of 14 amino acids. CDR1 and CDR2 (germline): SQVTM, ANQGSEA. The sample comprised cord blood. The source is a newborn girl in good health. The rearrangement joins TRBV29-1 to TRBJ1-1; D gene unclear. The CDR3 DNA follows: TGCAGCGTTGAAGGACAAAGGATGAACACTGAAGCTTTCTTT. Translation gives CSVEGQRMNTEAFF.